A selection of T cell receptor beta chains follows, all from one sample in a study of regulatory T cells in long-lasting Graves disease. In TCRdb, the multiplex PCR reads were re-called with MiXCR into one record per CDR3 protein. The sample contains under 250,000 distinct CDR3 sequences, approximately 19% of which appear only once. These same records also appear under a second study, on T cells in Graves' hyperthyroidism and ophthalmopathy.

Sequences were derived from peripheral blood mononuclear cells (PBMCs), sampled at new diagnosis, from a patient treated with antithyroid drugs. These receptors all come from a woman younger than 45 with Graves disease. CDR3s include the opening cysteine and the closing phenylalanine or tryptophan. D genes are given only for firm matches. Size is stated for part of the rows, as once, few or many counts, or as a class when the clone is expanded.

TRBV2	many	TRBJ2-4	-	CASSQARPEDIQYF	TGTGCCAGCAGTCAGGCTCGACCGGAGGACATTCAGTACTTC
TRBV6-1	-	TRBJ1-3	-	CASRLFGGTSSGNTIYF	TGTGCCAGCAGGCTATTTGGGGGGACCAGCTCTGGAAACACCATATATTTT
TRBV12-3/TRBV12-4	many	TRBJ1-2	TRBD1	CASSPLGQGSLGYTF	TGTGCCAGCAGCCCCTTGGGACAGGGGTCGTTAGGCTACACCTTC
TRBV12-3/TRBV12-4	-	TRBJ2-3	TRBD2	CASSEALLAGGYTQYF	TGTGCCAGCAGTGAAGCCTTACTAGCGGGAGGTTATACGCAGTATTTT
TRBV20-1	-	TRBJ2-7	-	CSARDYEQYF	TGCAGTGCTAGAGACTACGAGCAGTACTTC
TRBV7-9	many	TRBJ2-7	TRBD1	CASSLAAGQGLGFDEQYF	TGTGCCAGCAGCTTAGCCGCCGGACAGGGGTTGGGGTTTGACGAGCAGTACTTC
TRBV5-1	many	TRBJ1-2	-	CASSSPKTVYGYTF	TGTGCCAGCAGCTCCCCAAAGACAGTCTATGGCTACACCTTC
TRBV10-2	many	TRBJ2-5	TRBD2	CASSEGSGGWKETQYF	TGCGCCAGCAGTGAGGGTAGCGGGGGGTGGAAAGAGACCCAGTACTTC
TRBV5-1	many	TRBJ2-3	-	CASSAGGGIGTVTDTQYF	TGCGCCAGCAGCGCCGGGGGGGGGATCGGGACAGTAACAGATACGCAGTATTTT
TRBV11-2	many	TRBJ1-3	-	CASSLGGESGNTIYF	TGTGCCAGCAGCTTAGGAGGGGAGTCCGGAAACACCATATATTTT
TRBV2	-	TRBJ2-5	TRBD1	CANHRGQETQYF	TGTGCCAACCACAGGGGGCAGGAGACCCAGTACTTC
TRBV4-2	many	TRBJ1-2	-	CASSKDSQSPYGYTF	TGTGCCAGCTCGAAAGACAGCCAGTCACCTTATGGCTACACCTTC
TRBV6-1	many	TRBJ1-1	-	CAVQKFTEAFF	TGTGCCGTCCAAAAATTCACTGAAGCTTTCTTT
TRBV7-9	many	TRBJ2-1	TRBD1	CASSLRQGGDEQFF	TGTGCCAGCAGCCTCAGACAGGGTGGCGATGAGCAGTTCTTC
TRBV10-2	many	TRBJ2-1	TRBD1	CASSGRQGWNEQFF	TGCGCCAGCAGTGGTAGACAGGGTTGGAATGAGCAGTTCTTC
TRBV24-1	many	TRBJ1-1	-	CATSEGAGTEAFF	TGTGCCACCAGCGAGGGCGCGGGCACTGAAGCTTTCTTT
TRBV20-1	many	TRBJ2-5	-	CSAAQIGKAKGETQYF	TGCAGTGCCGCACAAATTGGCAAGGCCAAGGGGGAGACCCAGTACTTC
TRBV28	few	TRBJ2-7	-	CASSPGGGPSSYEQYF	TGTGCCAGCAGCCCGGGCGGCGGGCCGAGCTCCTACGAGCAGTACTTC
TRBV9	once	TRBJ1-5	TRBD1	CASSDSGQVEQPQHF	TGTGCCAGCAGCGACTCGGGACAGGTTGAACAGCCCCAGCATTTT
TRBV25-1	many	TRBJ1-4	TRBD1	CASSYRGNEKLFF	TGTGCCAGCAGTTACAGGGGTAATGAAAAACTGTTTTTT
TRBV12-3/TRBV12-4	many	TRBJ1-2	-	CASRRDNRNYGYTF	TGTGCCAGCAGACGGGACAACCGAAACTATGGCTACACCTTC
TRBV28	many	TRBJ1-4	-	CASSLQGVGEKLFF	TGTGCCAGCAGTTTACAGGGTGTGGGTGAAAAACTGTTTTTT
TRBV7-9	many	TRBJ2-3	TRBD2	CASSILAGGPDTDTQYF	TGTGCCAGCAGCATCCTAGCGGGGGGGCCCGACACAGATACGCAGTATTTT
TRBV19	many	TRBJ2-3	-	CASTWTATSTDTQYF	TGTGCCAGTACCTGGACAGCTACTAGCACAGATACGCAGTATTTT
TRBV6-1	-	TRBJ2-7	TRBD2	CASSEAASGGPYEQYF	TGTGCCAGCAGTGAAGCCGCTAGCGGGGGCCCGTACGAGCAGTACTTC
TRBV24-1	many	TRBJ2-2	TRBD2	CATSDPGLRAGELFF	TGTGCCACCAGTGATCCGGGACTACGAGCCGGGGAGCTGTTTTTT
TRBV10-3	many	TRBJ2-2	TRBD1	CAISERTGFDVTGELFF	TGTGCCATCAGTGAGAGGACAGGGTTTGATGTCACCGGGGAGCTGTTTTTT
TRBV19	many	TRBJ2-2	-	CASSIIQEDTGELFF	TGTGCCAGTAGTATTATCCAGGAGGACACCGGGGAGCTGTTTTTT
TRBV7-6	many	TRBJ1-1	-	CASSSPGNTEAFF	TGTGCCAGCAGCTCCCCGGGTAACACTGAAGCTTTCTTT
TRBV19	many	TRBJ2-5	-	CASTAGTPQETQYF	TGTGCCAGTACCGCGGGGACACCCCAAGAGACCCAGTACTTC
TRBV20-1	few	TRBJ2-5	-	CSASEGGDVETQYF	TGCAGTGCTAGTGAAGGAGGGGACGTAGAGACCCAGTACTTC
TRBV18	many	TRBJ1-2	TRBD1	CASSPRARQGKSGYTF	TGTGCCAGCTCACCACGTGCGAGACAGGGGAAGTCTGGCTACACCTTC
TRBV28	many	TRBJ2-7	-	CASRMDSPYEQYF	TGTGCCAGCAGGATGGACAGTCCCTACGAGCAGTACTTC
TRBV2	many	TRBJ1-3	-	CASSEVRGANSGNTIYF	TGTGCCAGCAGTGAAGTTCGGGGGGCCAACTCTGGAAACACCATATATTTT
TRBV12-3/TRBV12-4	many	TRBJ1-2	TRBD1	CASSKRDSSAGYTF	TGTGCCAGCAGTAAACGGGACAGCTCCGCTGGCTACACCTTC
TRBV2	many	TRBJ1-2	TRBD1	CASSVGQGKGYTF	TGTGCCAGCAGTGTAGGACAGGGGAAAGGCTACACCTTC
TRBV28	many	TRBJ1-3	-	CASMGRSSGNTIYF	TGTGCCAGCATGGGCAGATCCTCTGGAAACACCATATATTTT
TRBV3-1	many	TRBJ2-5	TRBD2	CASSHPTGAGGGETQYF	TGTGCCAGCAGCCACCCGACGGGGGCGGGGGGCGGGGAGACCCAGTACTTC
TRBV5-1	many	TRBJ2-2	TRBD1	CASSFGQGATGELFF	TGCGCCAGCAGCTTCGGACAGGGGGCCACCGGGGAGCTGTTTTTT
TRBV3-1	many	TRBJ1-2	-	CASSQEMGTYGYTF	TGTGCCAGCAGCCAAGAGATGGGAACCTATGGCTACACCTTC
TRBV6-4	many	TRBJ1-6	TRBD1	CARGTAGNSPLHF	TGTGCCAGGGGGACAGCCGGAAATTCACCCCTCCACTTT
TRBV6-1	few	TRBJ2-7	-	CASSEAHYEQYF	TGTGCCAGCAGTGAAGCGCACTACGAGCAGTACTTC
TRBV5-6	many	TRBJ2-1	TRBD1	CASTPQQGYSGNEQFF	TGTGCCAGCACCCCTCAACAGGGGTATTCCGGGAATGAGCAGTTCTTC
TRBV19	many	TRBJ1-2	-	CASMGDRHYGYTF	TGTGCCAGTATGGGAGACAGACACTATGGCTACACCTTC
TRBV2	-	TRBJ2-1	-	CASSEAPGPSKDEQFF	TGTGCCAGCAGTGAAGCTCCAGGACCCTCTAAGGATGAGCAGTTCTTC
TRBV6-1	many	TRBJ1-2	-	CASSGEGYGYTF	TGTGCCAGCAGTGGAGAAGGGTACGGCTACACCTTC
TRBV27	many	TRBJ2-7	-	CASSLSYGGSYEQYF	TGTGCCAGCAGTTTGTCATACGGTGGCTCCTACGAGCAGTACTTC
TRBV28	many	TRBJ2-3	-	CASSGAGPGTDTQYF	TGTGCCAGCAGCGGGGCGGGCCCAGGCACAGATACGCAGTATTTT
TRBV7-8	many	TRBJ2-3	TRBD2	CASSQTERGSTDTQYF	TGTGCCAGCAGCCAGACAGAGCGGGGGAGCACAGATACGCAGTATTTT
TRBV27	many	TRBJ1-1	-	CASSFPGTSPGTEAFF	TGTGCCAGCAGTTTCCCTGGGACATCCCCGGGAACTGAAGCTTTCTTT
TRBV9	many	TRBJ2-5	TRBD2	CASSVVASGQETQYF	TGTGCCAGCAGCGTAGTGGCTAGCGGCCAAGAGACCCAGTACTTC
TRBV11-2	-	TRBJ2-1	TRBD2	CASSPIAGRHNEQFF	TGTGCCAGCAGCCCCATAGCGGGGAGGCACAATGAGCAGTTCTTC
TRBV28	many	TRBJ2-2	-	CASSPENTGELFF	TGTGCCAGCAGCCCAGAGAACACCGGGGAGCTGTTTTTT
TRBV2	many	TRBJ1-5	TRBD1	CASTSQGQIQNQPQHF	TGTGCCAGCACCAGTCAGGGACAGATTCAGAATCAGCCCCAGCATTTT
TRBV10-3	many	TRBJ2-7	-	CAISGTGVSYEQYF	TGTGCCATCAGTGGTACCGGGGTCTCCTACGAGCAGTACTTC